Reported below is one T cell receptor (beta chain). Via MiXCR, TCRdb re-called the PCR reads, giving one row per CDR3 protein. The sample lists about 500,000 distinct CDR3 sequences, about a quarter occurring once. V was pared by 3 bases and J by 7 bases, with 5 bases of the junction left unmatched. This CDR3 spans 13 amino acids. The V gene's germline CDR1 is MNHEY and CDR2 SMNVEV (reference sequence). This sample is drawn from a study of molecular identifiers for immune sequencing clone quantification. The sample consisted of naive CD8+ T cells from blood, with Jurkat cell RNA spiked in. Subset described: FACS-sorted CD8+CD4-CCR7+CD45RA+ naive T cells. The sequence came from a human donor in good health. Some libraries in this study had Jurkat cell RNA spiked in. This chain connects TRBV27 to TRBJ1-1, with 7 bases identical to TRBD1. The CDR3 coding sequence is TGTGCCAGCAGTTTTAGAGGGGGCCTTGAAGCTTTCTTT. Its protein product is CASSFRGGLEAFF.